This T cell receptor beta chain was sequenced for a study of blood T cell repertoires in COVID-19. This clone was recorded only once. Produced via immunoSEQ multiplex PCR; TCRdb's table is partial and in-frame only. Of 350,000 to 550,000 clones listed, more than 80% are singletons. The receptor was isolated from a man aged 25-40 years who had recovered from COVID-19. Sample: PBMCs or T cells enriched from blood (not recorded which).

The CDR3 spells CASSHDRPGGPDYEQYF. DNA of the CDR3: TGCGCCAGCAGTCATGATCGTCCGGGGGGCCCGGACTACGAGCAGTACTTC. This chain uses TRBV23-1 with TRBJ2-7, with D possibly matching TRBD2 (7 bases). TRBV23-1 is an ORF, with its function uncertain. Trimming stripped 3 bases from V and 3 bases from J, with 21 bases between. The CDR3 runs 17 residues.